This is a list of T cell receptor beta chains from one sample in a study of PD-1 blockade in classical Hodgkin lymphoma. Clones were read by immunoSEQ multiplex PCR, and TCRdb kept only the in-frame ones, dropping some. The table records about 28,000 clones, less than 85% of them present only once. Sequencing was performed on CD4+ T cells from blood, taken before the fourth cycle of nivolumab. The receptor set was obtained from a human donor with classical Hodgkin lymphoma. CDR3s leave out the opening cysteine and the closing phenylalanine or tryptophan.

V gene,J gene,CDR3 protein
TRBV19,TRBJ2-3,ASSMSSGSLPSTDTQY
TRBV19,TRBJ1-6,ASNVDDYSPLH
TRBV5-4,TRBJ2-3,ASSLAAGVGTDTQY
TRBV11-3,TRBJ2-5,ASSHRTGSIETQY
TRBV28,TRBJ2-7,ASNEGPGGSLYEQY
TRBV19,TRBJ2-3,ASSGLLITDTQY
TRBV18,TRBJ2-3,ASSLLPSTDTQY
TRBV6-6,TRBJ1-1,ASSGRGQGGTEAF
TRBV5-4,TRBJ1-3,ASSLAEGRGAGNTIY
TRBV5-1,TRBJ2-3,ASSLGTSGIGTDTQY
TRBV7-2,TRBJ2-7,ASSLTGISYEQY
TRBV6-5,TRBJ1-5,ASSLQEPQH
TRBV5-5,TRBJ2-7,ASSLSGFNYEQY
TRBV5-1,TRBJ2-7,ASSLGQGAYEQY
TRBV9,TRBJ2-3,ASSVGGEADTQY
TRBV6-6,TRBJ1-2,ASSSLLHYGYT
TRBV2,TRBJ2-5,ASSFTGLRETQY
TRBV19,TRBJ1-6,ASSIEGGGSPLH
TRBV11-3,TRBJ2-7,ASSLEGQYEQY
TRBV7-6,TRBJ2-1,ASSLGRGVGNEQF
TRBV10-3,TRBJ1-2,AISEYDGGPNGYT
TRBV27,TRBJ1-2,ASSFGVNYGYT
TRBV27,TRBJ2-2,ASSLSPRWTGELF
TRBV6-5,TRBJ1-2,ASSYDPRQGNYGYT
TRBV5-4,TRBJ1-4,ASSSWGATNEKLF
TRBV5-5,TRBJ2-7,ASSPWYWVGYYEQY
TRBV11-2,TRBJ2-5,ASSFPLARQETQY
TRBV7-8,TRBJ1-5,ASSPDPNQPQH
TRBV28,TRBJ1-1,ASSLRTEAF
TRBV27,TRBJ1-1,ASSVPGLGNTEAF
TRBV5-4,TRBJ2-7,ASSWDSYEQY
TRBV11-2,TRBJ1-6,ASSYGDRDYNSPLH
TRBV28,TRBJ1-5,ASSFDQPQH
TRBV5-1,TRBJ2-2,ASSFSGTGTGELF
TRBV7-2,TRBJ1-2,ASSLYPGAGNYGYT
TRBV29-1,TRBJ2-1,SVFNGKGKGYNEQF
TRBV5-1,TRBJ2-1,ASSLVLAGGGNEQF
TRBV6-5,TRBJ2-2,ASSYSPNGELF
TRBV7-3,TRBJ1-1,ASREQGNTEAF
TRBV28,TRBJ1-4,ASSLRTGGSEKLF
TRBV19,TRBJ2-7,ASSIEGLFDEQY
TRBV5-4,TRBJ1-2,ASSLGNQGLYYGYT
TRBV9,TRBJ2-4,ASSVAERPIGKNIQY